This T cell receptor beta chain was identified in a study of shared clonotypes between healthy human individuals. Study summary: Per donor, CD8 memory used one plate, CD8 naive used two, CD4 memory used three and CD4 naive used three. Study-level findings and limits: Clonotypes shared by all four sorted-subset donors had higher generation probabilities than non-shared clonotypes.

Measured with immunoSEQ multiplex PCR; TCRdb has only the in-frame clones, and not every one. The repertoire holds about 1 million clones, with roughly 80% as singletons. Concerning this clone: The target antigen is unknown.

V was pared by 4 bases and J by 0 bases, with 13 bases between. Germline CDR1 LNHDA, CDR2 SQIVND (reference sequence). The CDR3 has 17 amino acids. The sample was memory CD4+ T cells sorted from blood. Described subset: CD45RA-negative fraction. The TCR comes from a young man in good health. This sequence joins TRBV19 and TRBJ1-6; D uncertain. The CDR3 protein is CASSTRTGSSYNSPLHF. The CDR3 DNA is TGTGCCAGTAGTACGAGGACGGGGAGCTCCTATAATTCACCCCTCCACTTT.